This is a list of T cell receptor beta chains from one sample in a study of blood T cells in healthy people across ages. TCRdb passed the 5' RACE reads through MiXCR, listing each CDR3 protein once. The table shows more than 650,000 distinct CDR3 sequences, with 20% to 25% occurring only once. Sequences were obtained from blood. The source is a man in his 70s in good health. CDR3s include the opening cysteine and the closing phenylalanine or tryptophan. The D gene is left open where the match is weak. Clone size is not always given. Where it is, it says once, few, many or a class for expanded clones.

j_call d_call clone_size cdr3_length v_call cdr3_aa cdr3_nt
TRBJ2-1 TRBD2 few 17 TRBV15 CATSTREGLAGGDEQFF TGTGCCACCAGCACCCGTGAGGGACTAGCGGGAGGGGATGAGCAGTTCTTC
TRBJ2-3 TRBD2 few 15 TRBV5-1 CASSLLTSAADTQYF TGCGCCAGCAGCCTCTTGACTAGCGCGGCAGATACGCAGTATTTT
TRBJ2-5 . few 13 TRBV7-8 CASSLSARETQYF TGTGCCAGCAGCCTTAGCGCCAGGGAGACCCAGTACTTC
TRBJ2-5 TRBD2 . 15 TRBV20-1 CSALLAGGTPGAQYF TGCAGTGCGTTGCTAGCGGGGGGAACCCCAGGGGCCCAGTACTTC
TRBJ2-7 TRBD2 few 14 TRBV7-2 CASSSGLAGYEQYF TGTGCCAGCAGCTCAGGACTAGCGGGGTACGAGCAGTACTTC
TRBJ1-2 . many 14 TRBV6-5 CASSPALFRDGYTF TGTGCCAGCAGCCCGGCCCTGTTTAGAGATGGCTACACCTTC
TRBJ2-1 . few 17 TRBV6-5 CASSYSRAGGDRNEQFF TGTGCCAGCAGTTACTCGAGGGCCGGGGGAGACAGGAATGAGCAGTTCTTC
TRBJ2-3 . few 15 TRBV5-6 CASSQTGLIGGTQYF TGTGCCAGCAGCCAGACGGGACTCATAGGAGGTACGCAGTATTTT
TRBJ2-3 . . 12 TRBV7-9 CASSWITDTQYF TGTGCCAGCAGTTGGATCACAGATACGCAGTATTTT
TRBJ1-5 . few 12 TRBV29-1 CSVGREGQPQHF TGCAGCGTTGGGAGGGAAGGTCAGCCCCAGCATTTT
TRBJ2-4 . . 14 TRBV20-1 CSARTALAKNIQYF TGCAGTGCTAGGACAGCCTTAGCCAAAAACATTCAGTACTTC
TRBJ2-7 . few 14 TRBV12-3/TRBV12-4 CASSLSLSSYEQYF TGTGCCAGCAGTTTAAGCCTGAGCTCCTACGAGCAGTACTTC
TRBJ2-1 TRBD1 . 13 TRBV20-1 CSAPGGSYNEQFF TGCAGTGCTCCAGGGGGCTCCTACAATGAGCAGTTCTTC
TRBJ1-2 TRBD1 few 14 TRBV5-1 CASSLGGQEKNYTF TGCGCCAGCAGCTTGGGGGGACAGGAGAAGAACTACACCTTC
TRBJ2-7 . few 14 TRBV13 CASSSITTGLKQYF TGTGCCAGCAGCTCCATTACCACAGGGTTAAAGCAGTACTTC
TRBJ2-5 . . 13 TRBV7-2 CASSTDSGKTQYF TGTGCCAGCAGCACTGACAGTGGGAAGACCCAGTACTTC
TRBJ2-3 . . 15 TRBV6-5 CASSWSDSYTDTQYF TGTGCCAGCAGTTGGTCGGACAGCTACACAGATACGCAGTATTTT
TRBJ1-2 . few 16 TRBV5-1 CAGSPTTDITSHGYTF TGCGCCGGCAGCCCGACCACTGACATCACGTCCCATGGCTACACCTTC
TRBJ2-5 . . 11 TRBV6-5 CASGGMETQYF TGTGCCAGCGGGGGAATGGAGACCCAGTACTTC
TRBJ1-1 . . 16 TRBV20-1 CSARDRRGFADTEAFF TGCAGTGCTAGAGATAGGCGCGGGTTTGCGGACACTGAAGCTTTCTTT
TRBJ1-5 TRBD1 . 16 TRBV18 CASSPLDRGSNQPQHF TGTGCCAGCTCACCTTTGGACAGGGGTAGCAATCAGCCCCAGCATTTT
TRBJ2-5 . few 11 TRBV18 CASSDGSPQYF TGTGCCAGCTCAGACGGATCTCCCCAGTACTTC
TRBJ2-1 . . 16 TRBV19 CASSLRAVIPYNEQFF TGTGCCAGTAGCCTCCGAGCGGTCATACCCTACAATGAGCAGTTCTTC
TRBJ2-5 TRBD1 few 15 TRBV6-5 CASSYSWTGGETQYF TGTGCCAGCAGTTACTCGTGGACAGGAGGCGAGACCCAGTACTTC
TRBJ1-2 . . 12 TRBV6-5 CASRTEIYGYTF TGTGCCAGCAGGACGGAGATCTATGGCTACACCTTC
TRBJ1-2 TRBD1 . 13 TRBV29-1 CSVEGGQGYGYTF TGCAGCGTTGAAGGGGGACAGGGATATGGCTACACCTTC
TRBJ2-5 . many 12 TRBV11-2 CASSLEGVAQYF TGTGCCAGCAGCTTAGAGGGGGTGGCCCAGTACTTC
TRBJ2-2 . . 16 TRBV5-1 CASSRQAAENTGELFF TGCGCCAGCAGTCGGCAGGCGGCAGAGAACACCGGGGAGCTGTTTTTT
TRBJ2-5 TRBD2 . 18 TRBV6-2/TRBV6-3 CASSPRLAGGVRQETQYF TGTGCCAGCAGCCCCCGGCTAGCGGGAGGGGTCCGACAAGAGACCCAGTACTTC